The clone carrying this T cell receptor beta chain appeared a few times. The antigen is not known. The sample belongs to a study of T cells after yellow fever vaccination. Overall study context: For low cell numbers, libraries were made with SMART-Seq v4 Ultra Low Input.

Notes on the study in general: The booster saw the reappearance of most primary-vaccination clones (96% CD4, 88% CD8). A faster peak, day 5 versus 15, was reached by the weaker secondary response.

Germline V gene sequence: CDR1 SGHRS, CDR2 YFSETQ. J gave up 2 bases and V 6 bases, and 11 bases lay outside the gene matches. The CDR3 is made up of 16 amino acids. A process of 5'RACE template switching, which added a universal primer site and UMIs, was used to make TCR cDNA. A single record per CDR3 protein comes from TCRdb applying MiXCR to the 5' RACE reads. The repertoire holds roughly 300,000 distinct CDR3 sequences, with 8% to 9.5% as singletons. The material sequenced was PBMCs, taken roughly 45 days after the first yellow fever vaccination. The clonotype was recovered from a man younger than 30 who received the YFV17D yellow fever vaccine. V is TRBV5-1 and J is TRBJ2-5, with 9 bases aligning to TRBD2. Here the CDR3 DNA reads TGCGCCAGCAACCCCTCCCCGACTAGCGGTCAAGAGACCCAGTACTTC. It yields the protein CASNPSPTSGQETQYF.